Below, 10 T cell receptor beta chains from the same sample are listed, as sequenced in a study of CD8+ T cells in alopecia areata. Extracted RNA was reverse transcribed, and the resulting cDNA served as sequencing template. The repertoire was sequenced with immunoSEQ multiplex PCR; TCRdb's copy has only in-frame clones and lacks some. The sample lists more than 200,000 clones, about 68% occurring once. The sequenced sample was CD4+ T cells sorted from blood, obtained at week 0. All receptors come from a human donor with alopecia areata.

This clone occurred a few times. This rearrangement joins TRBV14 to TRBJ2-3; TRBD2 matches at 7 bases. The CDR3 runs to 13 residues. The junction had 10 bases not matched to a gene; V was cut back by 9 bases and J by 7 bases. CDR1 and CDR2 (germline): SGHDN, FVKESK. The CDR3 DNA follows: TGTGCCAGTCAGCGGGGACGGCACTATACGCAGTATTTT. It yields the protein CASQRGRHYTQYF.

The V gene is TRBV29-1, the J gene TRBJ2-7; D possibly corresponds to TRBD1 (5 bases). Germline V gives CDR1 SQVTM, CDR2 ANQGSEA. V was cut by 4 bases and J by 5 bases, with 6 bases left in between. This CDR3 comprises 10 residues. This chain's CDR3 is CSVAGNEQYF. DNA for the CDR3: TGCAGCGTTGCAGGGAACGAGCAGTACTTC.

The J gene is TRBJ1-5, the V gene TRBV30; D is unclear. The CDR3 covers 14 residues. V dropped 3 bases and J dropped 5 bases, with 14 bases sitting between them. Germline CDR1 and CDR2: GTSNPN and SVGIG (reference sequence). CDR3 coding DNA: TGTGCCTGGAGGGTAGGAGGCGCCGATCAGCCCCAGCATTTT. Translated: CAWRVGGADQPQHF. Filled out from reference TRBV30 and TRBJ1-5, the complete variable domain reads SQTIHQWPATLVQPVGSPLSLECTVEGTSNPNLYWYRQAAGRGLQLLFYSVGIGQISSEVPQNLSASRPQDRQFILSSKKLLLSDSGFYLCAWRVGGADQPQHFGDGTRLSIL.

The chain combines TRBV25-1 with TRBJ1-2; no definite D call. Germline-derived CDR1 and CDR2 are MGHDK and SYGVNS. This CDR3 is 14 amino acids long. V lost 2 bases, J lost 0 bases, and 7 bases lay in between. DNA of the CDR3: TGTGCCAGCAGTGAAGGGGTGGCTAACTATGGCTACACCTTC. Translation: CASSEGVANYGYTF.

The rearrangement links TRBV4-3 to TRBJ2-7; no reliable D call. The length of the CDR3 is 15 residues. V lost 0 bases and J 4 bases, leaving 13 bases between the germline ends. Per germline, CDR1 LGHNA and CDR2 YSLEER. CDR3 protein: CASSQDWTGLYEQYF. The CDR3 region has the DNA TGCGCCAGCAGCCAAGATTGGACGGGTTTGTACGAGCAGTACTTC.

There are a few counts of this clone. This sequence joins TRBV29-1 and TRBJ2-7, with D possibly TRBD2 on 5 matching bases. Germline V gene lookup returns CDR1 SQVTM and CDR2 ANQGSEA. The V and J ends lost 5 bases and 2 bases respectively, with 13 bases between them. There are 13 residues in the CDR3. CDR3 DNA: TGCAGCGTTAAAGCGGATGATACCTACGAGCAGTACTTC. Protein: CSVKADDTYEQYF.

The chain carries TRBV19 and TRBJ2-3, with a tentative D call TRBD1 (5 bases). This CDR3 contains 13 residues. Germline assignment: CDR1 LNHDA and CDR2 SQIVND (reference sequence). The V gene lost 7 bases and the J gene lost 2 bases, with 10 bases spanning the gap. The CDR3 sequence is CASIDRPTDTQYF. The CDR3 DNA is TGTGCCAGTATCGACAGACCCACAGATACGCAGTATTTT.

The chain joins TRBV29-1 to TRBJ1-4, with 10 positions matching TRBD1. V lost 6 bases to trimming and J lost 6 bases; unmatched junction nucleotides: 4. Germline loops: CDR1 SQVTM, CDR2 ANQGSEA. The CDR3 has 13 amino acids. CDR3: CSVLGTGDEKLFF. The CDR3 DNA sequence: TGCAGCGTCCTCGGGACAGGGGATGAAAAACTGTTTTTT.

The chain employs TRBV19 and TRBJ2-2; TRBD1 or TRBD2 may be the D gene (5 bases each). V lost 4 bases and J lost 0, with 9 bases in between. Germline loops: CDR1 LNHDA, CDR2 SQIVND (reference sequence). The CDR3 sequence is 15 residues long. Here the CDR3 DNA reads TGTGCCAGTAGTAGACTGGGACCGAACACCGGGGAGCTGTTTTTT. Residues: CASSRLGPNTGELFF. Using reference TRBV19 and TRBJ2-2 for the parts outside the CDR3, the full variable domain is DGGITQSPKYLFRKEGQNVTLSCEQNLNHDAMYWYRQDPGQGLRLIYYSQIVNDFQKGDIAEGYSVSREKKESFPLTVTSAQKNPTAFYLCASSRLGPNTGELFFGEGSRLTVL.

The genes are TRBV6-1 and TRBJ2-1; no clear D. V was shortened by 4 bases and J by 5 bases, with 9 bases between the two germline ends. The CDR3 is 13 residues long. The germline CDR1 and CDR2 sequences are MNHNS and SASEGT. Written as DNA, the CDR3 is TGTGCCAGCAGTGCCACAGCTGACAATGAGCAGTTCTTC. Translated, it gives CASSATADNEQFF.